The next 21 T cell receptor beta chains were all read from a single sample in a study of T-cell reconstitution after alpha-beta-depleted transplantation in children. Unique molecular identifiers featured in how the TCRbeta library was prepared. A single record per CDR3 protein comes from TCRdb applying MiXCR to the PCR reads. Here the sample spans about 250,000 distinct CDR3 sequences, roughly 25% being singletons. Sequencing was performed on PBMCs, mostly from graft donor cells, taken 360 days after TCRalphabeta/CD19-depleted stem cell transplant. Receptors were obtained from a female patient aged 2-15 years who had a stem cell transplant for congenital amegakaryocytic thrombocytopenia, so the T cells may come from the graft donor.

The chain is built from TRBV12-3 or TRBV12-4 and TRBJ1-4, with D tentatively TRBD1 (5 bases). The CDR3 has 16 residues. The V gene lost 5 bases and the J gene lost 6 bases, with 19 bases spanning the gap. The CDR3 DNA is TGTGCCAGCAGTCTCCGACAGCCCTATAGACATGAAAAACTGTTTTTT. This encodes CASSLRQPYRHEKLFF.

The gene calls are TRBV4-3 and TRBJ2-1, with TRBD2 identical over 8 bases. V shed 0 bases and J 1 base; nucleotides not matched to a gene: 5. Germline values: CDR1 LGHNA, CDR2 YSLEER. The CDR3 loop spans 17 amino acids. CDR3 in amino acids: CASSQDLAGPSYNEQFF. For the CDR3, the DNA is TGCGCCAGCAGCCAAGACCTAGCGGGCCCATCCTACAATGAGCAGTTCTTC.

This chain connects TRBV20-1 to TRBJ2-5; D perhaps matches TRBD2 (5 bases). Trimming took 0 bases from V and 4 from J, leaving 12 bases between them. From germline, CDR1 is DFQATT and CDR2 SNEGSKA (reference sequence). The CDR3 extends over 14 amino acids. CDR3 nucleotide sequence: TGCAGTGCTAGAGATCCCCGACGGGGAGAGACCCAGTACTTC. It specifies CSARDPRRGETQYF.

The J gene is TRBJ2-7, the V gene TRBV7-9; D is possibly TRBD1 or TRBD2 (5 bases each). The CDR3 is made up of 14 amino acids. CDR1 and CDR2 (germline): SEHNR, FQNEAQ (reference sequence). V lost 0 bases to trimming and J lost 6 bases, with 12 bases between them. CDR3 protein: CASSLALGVSEQYF. The CDR3, as DNA: TGTGCCAGCAGCTTAGCGCTGGGGGTATCCGAGCAGTACTTC.

This clonotype occurred many times. The V gene is TRBV25-1, the J gene TRBJ2-7; 12 bases are shared with TRBD2. The CDR3 totals 14 residues. Germline loops: CDR1 MGHDK, CDR2 SYGVNS. The V gene end was trimmed by 5 bases and the J gene end by 6 bases; junction bases not matched to a gene: 5. The chain's CDR3 is CASSHTSGRLEQYF. CDR3 DNA sequence: TGTGCCAGCAGTCATACTAGCGGGAGGCTCGAGCAGTACTTC.

In this sample, this clonotype turned up a few times. The CDR3 DNA sequence: TGTGCCAGCAGCCAAAGCGGGACTTACTACGAGCAGTACTTC. Protein: CASSQSGTYYEQYF. The chain employs TRBV5-6 and TRBJ2-7; the match to TRBD2 covers 7 bases. This CDR3 comprises 14 residues. Trimming cost V 4 bases and J 3 bases; bases outside gene matches: 7. Germline values: CDR1 SGHDT, CDR2 YYEEEE.

This clonotype was observed a handful of times. This sequence joins TRBV28 and TRBJ2-3; perhaps TRBD2 as D (7 bases). With 3 bases removed from V and 2 bases from J, the gap between germline ends came to 18 bases. The CDR3 extends over 17 amino acids. Germline CDR1 MDHEN, CDR2 SYDVKM. The CDR3 is CASSLWAGALPTDTQYF. CDR3 nucleotides: TGTGCCAGCAGTTTGTGGGCGGGGGCCCTACCCACAGATACGCAGTATTTT.

The V gene is TRBV19, the J gene TRBJ2-4; D unresolved. CDR1 and CDR2 (germline): LNHDA, SQIVND (reference sequence). The CDR3 totals 14 residues. The ends were cut back, 0 bases at V and 9 bases at J, with 12 bases in the middle. The DNA of the CDR3 is TGTGCCAGTAGTATAGATTTGACCGGTGGCATTCAGTACTTC. Its protein product is CASSIDLTGGIQYF.

The chain employs TRBV7-2 and TRBJ2-3; D may be TRBD2 (5 bases). V dropped 7 bases and J dropped 5 bases, with 19 bases sitting between them. This CDR3 has 15 residues. Germline V gene lookup returns CDR1 SGHTA and CDR2 FQGNSA. The CDR3, as DNA: TGTGCCAGCATCACTAGTGGTGGGTTAGTAGATACGCAGTATTTT. Translated: CASITSGGLVDTQYF.

The rearrangement uses TRBV3-1 and TRBJ2-1; tentatively, D is TRBD2 (6 bases). From germline, CDR1 is LGHDT and CDR2 YNNKEL (reference sequence). The CDR3 has 15 amino acids. V lost 4 bases to trimming and J lost 7 bases, with 17 bases between them. The CDR3 region is CASSPSGGSRNEQFF. Here the CDR3 DNA reads TGTGCCAGCAGCCCGTCCGGGGGTTCCAGAAATGAGCAGTTCTTC.

This chain uses TRBV20-1 with TRBJ2-2; possibly TRBD2 for D (5 bases). CDR3 length: 13 residues. Trimming left V 7 bases short and J 8 bases short, with 17 bases between. Looked up from germline, CDR1 is DFQATT and CDR2 is SNEGSKA (reference sequence). The CDR3 DNA sequence: TGCAGTGAAGCGGACTCTGGAGCTGGGGAGCTGTTTTTT. It encodes CSEADSGAGELFF.

The chain couples TRBV12-3 or TRBV12-4 to TRBJ2-3, with TRBD2 as a possible D gene (6 bases). This CDR3 is 17 amino acids long. V was cut by 0 bases and J by 4 bases, with 17 bases left in between. The CDR3: CASSLALRGGTADTQYF. The CDR3 nucleotides are TGTGCCAGCAGTTTAGCGCTAAGAGGCGGGACGGCAGATACGCAGTATTTT.

This clonotype was counted once. V usage is TRBV29-1 and J usage is TRBJ2-3; 10 bases map to TRBD2. The CDR3 length is 15 residues. Germline values: CDR1 SQVTM, CDR2 ANQGSEA. After removal of 4 bases from V and 4 bases from J, the junction contained 8 bases not matched to a gene. The CDR3 is CSVGGGLAGADTQYF. CDR3 nucleotides: TGCAGCGTTGGGGGGGGGCTAGCGGGGGCAGATACGCAGTATTTT.

The table lists this clonotype with many counts. The chain joins TRBV29-1 to TRBJ2-5; D may match TRBD1 or TRBD2 (5 bases each). CDR1 is SQVTM, CDR2 ANQGSEA, per germline. This CDR3 contains 14 residues. Trimming shortened V by 3 bases and J by 5 bases, and 16 bases separated the two germline ends. CDR3 coding DNA: TGCAGCGTTGAGAAGGGACCCCGGCGGGAGACCCAGTACTTC. This gives the protein CSVEKGPRRETQYF.

The chain couples TRBV12-3 or TRBV12-4 to TRBJ2-7; a possible D gene is TRBD2 (5 bases). Trimming shortened V by 3 bases and J by 3 bases, and 9 bases separated the two germline ends. The CDR3 is 13 amino acids. The CDR3 sequence is CASSFAGDYEQYF. CDR3 in DNA: TGTGCCAGCAGTTTCGCCGGGGACTACGAGCAGTACTTC.

J is TRBJ2-2 and V is TRBV5-5; 7 bases align to TRBD1. Germline CDR1 and CDR2: SGHKS and YYEKEE (reference sequence). The CDR3 has 15 residues. Trimming at V came to 4 bases and at J to 4 bases, leaving 7 bases not matched to a gene. This CDR3 is CASSATGQTTGELFF. CDR3 coding DNA: TGTGCCAGCAGCGCGACGGGACAGACCACCGGGGAGCTGTTTTTT.

This clonotype was seen a few times. The CDR3 sequence is CASTELLGNEQFF. The CDR3 DNA reads as TGTGCCAGCACCGAATTATTGGGCAATGAGCAGTTCTTC. The V call is TRBV7-9, the J call TRBJ2-1; no clear D gene. Trimming cost V 7 bases and J 6 bases, with 13 bases left between them. Germline V lookup: CDR1 SEHNR, CDR2 FQNEAQ (reference sequence). The CDR3 is made up of 13 amino acids.

This clonotype was counted once. This rearrangement joins TRBV10-3 to TRBJ2-3; D may correspond to TRBD1 or TRBD2 (5 bases each). V lost 7 bases to trimming and J lost 1 base, with 15 bases between them. This CDR3 comprises 15 residues. From germline, CDR1 is ENHRY and CDR2 SYGVKD. The chain's CDR3 is CAINSGTGGTDTQYF. CDR3 DNA: TGTGCCATCAATTCCGGGACCGGGGGCACAGATACGCAGTATTTT.

There are a few counts of this clonotype. The genes are TRBV14 and TRBJ2-7; D may be TRBD2 (5 bases). Germline V CDR1 and CDR2: SGHDN, FVKESK. The V end lost 3 bases, the J end lost 0 bases, and 12 bases lay between the germline ends. The CDR3 length is 15 residues. The CDR3 sequence: CASSHQGSASYEQYF. The CDR3 DNA is TGTGCCAGCAGCCACCAAGGTAGCGCCTCCTACGAGCAGTACTTC.

Here the CDR3 reads CAISEQRGNTIYF. In DNA form, the CDR3 reads TGTGCCATCAGTGAACAGCGTGGAAACACCATATATTTT. This chain connects TRBV10-3 to TRBJ1-3; D gene unclear. V lost 3 bases and J 3 bases, leaving 6 bases between the germline ends. CDR1 is ENHRY, CDR2 SYGVKD, per germline. The CDR3 extends over 13 amino acids.

The chain recombines TRBV7-9 with TRBJ1-5, with D tentatively TRBD1 (5 bases). The V end was cut by 0 bases, the J end by 1 base, with 10 bases between. Germline CDR1 SEHNR, CDR2 FQNEAQ (reference sequence). The CDR3 runs 16 residues. CDR3 bases: TGTGCCAGCAGCTTAGCGGTGGGGGACAGCAATCAGCCCCAGCATTTT. This encodes CASSLAVGDSNQPQHF.